Below are 4 T cell receptor beta chains sequenced from a single sample in a study of cytomegalovirus exposure and HLA in healthy donors (dated by TCRdb to the late 2010s). The receptor library was made with the immunoSEQ multiplex PCR assay. The multiplex PCR relied on a mix of 60 forward primers for TCR Vbeta segments and 13 reverse primers for TCR Jbeta segments. TCRdb limited this immuneACCESS table to in-frame rearrangements with V and J called. A share of clones is missing; checked studies link under half to unresolved V genes, and the rest is unexplained. In all, the sample holds about 130,000 clones, and 77% of those were seen once. The ten most abundant clones make up more than 4% of the sample. Sequenced input: PBMCs. These TCRs come from a male donor in good health and CMV-seropositive.

This clone was observed once. V is TRBV10-3 and J is TRBJ2-3; tentatively, D is TRBD2 (6 bases). CDR1 is ENHRY, CDR2 SYGVKD, per germline. The CDR3 extends over 13 amino acids. The CDR3 DNA sequence: TGTGCACTAGGCGGGGAGCCCACAGATACGCAGTATTTT. Amino acid sequence: CALGGEPTDTQYF.

This clone was observed a handful of times. This rearrangement joins TRBV11-2 to TRBJ2-1; 7 bases agree with TRBD2. The V and J ends lost 4 bases and 6 bases, in that order; junction bases with no gene match: 9. The CDR3 runs 15 residues. CDR1 is SGHAT and CDR2 is FQNNGV in the germline V gene. The CDR3: CASSSSWTRPNEQFF. CDR3 nucleotide sequence: TGTGCCAGCAGCTCTAGCTGGACTAGGCCCAATGAGCAGTTCTTC.

This clone occurred once. V and J are TRBV18 and TRBJ1-5, with 11 bases matching TRBD1. Trimming cost V 4 bases and J 5 bases; bases outside gene matches: 4. This CDR3 has 15 amino acids. Germline loops: CDR1 KGHSH, CDR2 LQKENI. The CDR3 loop is CASSLGTGGYQPQHF. CDR3 bases: TGTGCCAGCTCACTAGGGACAGGGGGGTATCAGCCCCAGCATTTT. The full variable domain, with the rest looked up from reference TRBV18 and TRBJ1-5, is NAGVMQNPRHLVRRRGQEARLRCSPMKGHSHVYWYRQLPEEGLKFMVYLQKENIIDESGMPKERFSAEFPKEGPSILRIQQVVRGDSAAYFCASSLGTGGYQPQHFGDGTRLSIL.

The rearrangement uses TRBV10-3 and TRBJ2-2; 9 bases are a match to TRBD2. This CDR3 spans 15 amino acids. With 2 bases clipped from V and 4 bases from J, the junction kept 2 bases outside the gene matches. Germline-derived CDR1 and CDR2 are ENHRY and SYGVKD. CDR3 DNA: TGTGCCATCAGTGAGGAAGCGGGGGGCACCGGGGAGCTGTTTTTT. This codes for CAISEEAGGTGELFF.